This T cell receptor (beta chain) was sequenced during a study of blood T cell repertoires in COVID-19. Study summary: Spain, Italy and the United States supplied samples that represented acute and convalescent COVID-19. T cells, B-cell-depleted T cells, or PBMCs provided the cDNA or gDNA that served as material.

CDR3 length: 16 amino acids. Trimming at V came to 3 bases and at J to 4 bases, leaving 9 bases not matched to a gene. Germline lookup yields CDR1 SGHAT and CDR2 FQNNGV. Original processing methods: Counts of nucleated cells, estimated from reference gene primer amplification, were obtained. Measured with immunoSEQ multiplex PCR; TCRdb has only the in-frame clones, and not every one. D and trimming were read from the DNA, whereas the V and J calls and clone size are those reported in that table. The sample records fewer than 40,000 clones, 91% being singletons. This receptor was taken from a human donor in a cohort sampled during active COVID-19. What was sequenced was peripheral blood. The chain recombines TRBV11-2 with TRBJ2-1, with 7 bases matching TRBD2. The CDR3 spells CASSFLGLAVYNEQFF. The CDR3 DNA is TGTGCCAGCAGCTTTCTCGGTCTAGCGGTTTACAATGAGCAGTTCTTC.